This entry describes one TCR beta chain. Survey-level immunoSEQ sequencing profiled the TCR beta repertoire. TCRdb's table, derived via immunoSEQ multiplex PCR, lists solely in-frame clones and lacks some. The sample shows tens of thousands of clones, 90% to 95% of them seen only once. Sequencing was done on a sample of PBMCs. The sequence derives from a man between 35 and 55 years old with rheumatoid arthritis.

The CDR3 DNA follows: TGTGCCAGTAGCCTAGTACAGGGGCCTTCCTACGAGCAGTACTTC. Amino acid sequence: CASSLVQGPSYEQYF. The chain links TRBV19 to TRBJ2-7, with 7 bases fitting TRBD1. The ends lost 6 bases at V and 1 base at J; junction bases unmatched: 9. The V gene's germline CDR1 is LNHDA and CDR2 SQIVND (reference sequence). This CDR3 is built from 15 residues. The full variable domain, completed using reference TRBV19 and TRBJ2-7, is DGGITQSPKYLFRKEGQNVTLSCEQNLNHDAMYWYRQDPGQGLRLIYYSQIVNDFQKGDIAEGYSVSREKKESFPLTVTSAQKNPTAFYLCASSLVQGPSYEQYFGPGTRLTVT.